The 20 T cell receptor beta chains given below trace back to one sample, sequenced in a study of shared clonotypes between healthy human individuals. The table came from immunoSEQ multiplex PCR; TCRdb's copy has only in-frame clones and leaves some out. The sample holds over 850,000 clones, about 80% seen once. Sequencing was done on a sample of memory CD4+ T cells from PBMCs. Specified subset: CD45RA-negative fraction. The receptor source for this set is a man aged 18 to 30 in good health. Some clones in this sample may be carry-over from other donors' samples.

V and J are TRBV7-2 and TRBJ1-3; possible D gene TRBD1, 5 bases. In germline, CDR1 is SGHTA, CDR2 FQGNSA. With 4 bases removed from V and 5 bases from J, the gap between germline ends came to 9 bases. The CDR3 has 13 residues. CDR3 nucleotide sequence: TGTGCCAGCAGCTCAGGGACGAGAAACACCATATATTTT. Protein sequence: CASSSGTRNTIYF.

The table lists this clone with many counts. The J gene is TRBJ1-1, the V gene TRBV5-1; no clear D gene. Deletions cut 4 bases from V and 6 bases from J, with 16 bases between. Germline CDR1 and CDR2: SGHRS and YFSETQ. The CDR3 length is 14 residues. The chain's CDR3 is CASSVSLMTSEAFF. CDR3 bases: TGCGCCAGCAGCGTATCCCTTATGACCTCTGAAGCTTTCTTT. Complete variable domain (other parts from reference TRBV5-1 and TRBJ1-1): KAGVTQTPRYLIKTRGQQVTLSCSPISGHRSVSWYQQTPGQGLQFLFEYFSETQRNKGNFPGRFSGRQFSNSRSEMNVSTLELGDSALYLCASSVSLMTSEAFFGQGTRLTVV.

V and J are TRBV5-4 and TRBJ1-2, with D possibly TRBD1 on 5 matching bases. From germline, CDR1 is SGHNT and CDR2 YYREEE (reference sequence). V shed 0 bases and J shed 2 bases, with 14 bases lying between them. The CDR3 consists of 16 residues. The CDR3 protein is CASSLGFLGGNYGYTF. CDR3 nucleotides: TGTGCCAGCAGCTTGGGATTCTTGGGGGGGAACTATGGCTACACCTTC.

This clone was found many times. The V gene is TRBV28, the J gene TRBJ2-7, with D tentatively TRBD1 (6 bases). This CDR3 region has 15 residues. Germline V CDR1 and CDR2: MDHEN, SYDVKM. V was cut by 6 bases and J by 4 bases, with 19 bases left in between. The CDR3 reads CASSSGSEGVYEQYF. The CDR3 DNA reads as TGTGCCAGCAGCTCGGGATCCGAGGGGGTGTACGAGCAGTACTTC.

This clone showed up just a few times. This rearrangement joins TRBV7-9 to TRBJ2-1, with TRBD1 matching 9 bases. With V trimmed by 4 bases and J by 8 bases, 15 bases remained unmatched. Germline CDR1 is SEHNR and CDR2 is FQNEAQ (reference sequence). This CDR3 is built from 17 residues. CDR3 in amino acids: CASSSPTGGMTTDEQFF. DNA of the CDR3: TGTGCCAGCAGCTCTCCGACAGGGGGAATGACTACGGATGAGCAGTTCTTC.

The chain recombines TRBV7-3 with TRBJ2-2, with 12 bases identical to TRBD2. The CDR3 contains 15 residues. The junction had 3 bases not matched to a gene; V was cut back by 5 bases and J by 5 bases. In germline, CDR1 is SGHTA, CDR2 FQGTGA. The CDR3 bases are TGTGCCAGCAGCATCGGGACTAGCGGGACCGGGGAGCTGTTTTTT. Protein: CASSIGTSGTGELFF.

This chain uses TRBV28 with TRBJ2-7; no clear D. CDR3 length equals 15 residues. The germline V gene has CDR1 MDHEN and CDR2 SYDVKM. V dropped 4 bases and J dropped 10 bases, with 23 bases sitting between them. CDR3 nucleotides: TGTGCCAGCAGTTCAGTCTTCCCCCGGGCGGAAAATCAGTACTTC. As protein: CASSSVFPRAENQYF.

V usage is TRBV7-8 and J usage is TRBJ2-1; D tentatively reads TRBD1 or TRBD2 (5 bases each). Trimming stripped 5 bases from V and 9 bases from J, with 26 bases between. This CDR3 region has 17 residues. Germline CDR1 reads SGHVS; CDR2 reads FQNEAQ. In DNA, the CDR3 is TGTGCCAGCAGCGCCTCACCGGGCCCAGAGGGGCATCGTGAGCAGTTCTTC. Its translation is CASSASPGPEGHREQFF. The whole variable domain, remainder taken from reference TRBV7-8 and TRBJ2-1, is GAGVSQSPRYKVAKRGQDVALRCDPISGHVSLFWYQQALGQGPEFLTYFQNEAQLDKSGLPSDRFFAERPEGSVSTLKIQRTQQEDSAVYLCASSASPGPEGHREQFFGPGTRLTVL.

V is TRBV11-2 and J is TRBJ1-1; unclear D gene. The germline V and J ends were trimmed by 3 bases and 0 bases, with 5 bases remaining between them. Germline V CDR1 and CDR2: SGHAT, FQNNGV. This CDR3 is 13 amino acids long. CDR3 nucleotide sequence: TGTGCCAGCAGCTTTCAAATGAACACTGAAGCTTTCTTT. This encodes CASSFQMNTEAFF. The complete variable domain, with remaining parts taken from reference TRBV11-2 and TRBJ1-1, reads EAGVAQSPRYKIIEKRQSVAFWCNPISGHATLYWYQQILGQGPKLLIQFQNNGVVDDSQLPKDRFSAERLKGVDSTLKIQPAKLEDSAVYLCASSFQMNTEAFFGQGTRLTVV.

The chain couples TRBV30 to TRBJ1-4; possible D gene TRBD1, 5 bases. This CDR3 has 14 residues. The V gene lost 5 bases and the J gene lost 8 bases, with 18 bases spanning the gap. Germline V gives CDR1 GTSNPN, CDR2 SVGIG (reference sequence). This CDR3 is CAWARLGQGEKLFF. The CDR3 DNA follows: TGTGCCTGGGCTCGATTAGGACAAGGCGAAAAACTGTTTTTT.

This clone was observed a single time. The J gene is TRBJ2-7, the V gene TRBV19, with D perhaps assigned TRBD1 or TRBD2 (5 bases each). Between the trimmed V and J ends, which lost 8 bases and 7 bases, there was a span of 18 bases. The CDR3 is 13 residues long. Looked up from germline, CDR1 is LNHDA and CDR2 is SQIVND (reference sequence). The CDR3 region is CASSLGAVGEQYF. In DNA form, the CDR3 reads TGTGCCAGTTCGCTCGGGGCGGTGGGAGAGCAGTACTTC.

Comments on this clone: A read error is likely, as this CDR3 ends without the conserved phenylalanine or tryptophan. The chain links TRBV7-9 to TRBJ1-2; no definite D call. The CDR3 sequence is 12 residues long. Germline V gene sequence: CDR1 SEHNR, CDR2 FQNEAQ (reference sequence). The CDR3 region has the DNA TGTGCAAGTGGTGGAGAGGCTTATGGCTACACCCTC. Encoded protein: CASGGEAYGYTL.

The chain links TRBV5-1 to TRBJ2-5; the match to TRBD1 covers 9 bases. V shed 4 bases, J shed 4 bases, and the junction held 8 bases outside the gene matches. The germline V gene encodes CDR1 SGHRS and CDR2 YFSETQ. CDR3 size: 15 residues. This CDR3 is CASSPLDRGPETQYF. CDR3 DNA sequence: TGCGCCAGCAGCCCACTGGACAGGGGCCCAGAGACCCAGTACTTC.

This chain uses TRBV27 with TRBJ2-3; the D is unclear. The germline CDR1 and CDR2 sequences are MNHEY and SMNVEV (reference sequence). The CDR3 is made up of 14 amino acids. Trimming removed 8 bases at V and 1 base at J, with 13 bases between. CDR3 residues: CASRIMGGTDTQYF. The CDR3, as DNA: TGTGCCAGCCGGATTATGGGCGGCACAGATACGCAGTATTTT.

The V and J genes are TRBV7-2 and TRBJ2-5, with 13 positions matching TRBD2. The CDR3 contains 15 residues. Germline V gene sequence: CDR1 SGHTA, CDR2 FQGNSA. With V trimmed by 5 bases and J by 6 bases, 6 bases remained unmatched. The CDR3 sequence: CASSAGTSGIKTQYF. CDR3 sequence (DNA): TGTGCCAGCAGCGCCGGGACTAGCGGGATTAAGACCCAGTACTTC.

This chain links TRBV5-1 with TRBJ2-7; 7 nucleotides align to TRBD1. CDR3 length: 17 amino acids. Germline CDR1 and CDR2: SGHRS and YFSETQ. The ends lost 0 bases at V and 2 bases at J; junction bases unmatched: 11. The CDR3 coding sequence is TGCGCCAGCAGCTTGGGAATTGACTGGGACAGCACCTACGAGCAGTACTTC. Encoded protein: CASSLGIDWDSTYEQYF.

The V and J genes are TRBV9 and TRBJ2-6; TRBD2 matches 11 bases. V lost 4 bases and J lost 4; bases outside the gene matches: 10. The germline V gene encodes CDR1 SGDLS and CDR2 YYNGEE. The CDR3 totals 18 residues. This chain's CDR3 is CASSSGLAVWGGANVLTF. CDR3 bases: TGTGCCAGCAGCTCGGGACTAGCGGTGTGGGGCGGGGCCAACGTCCTGACTTTC.

This clone turned up a few times. The CDR3 reads CASSLDGQGVNYGYTF. CDR3 coding DNA: TGTGCCAGCAGTTTAGACGGACAGGGTGTTAACTATGGCTACACCTTC. The chain joins TRBV28 to TRBJ1-2, with 8 bases that match TRBD1. CDR1 is MDHEN and CDR2 is SYDVKM in the germline V gene. V trimming: 2 bases; J trimming: 1 base; junction bases outside the gene matches: 6. The CDR3 covers 16 residues.

Here the CDR3 reads CASSFRQSGQGSYEQYF. Written as DNA, the CDR3 is TGTGCCAGCAGCTTTCGTCAATCAGGACAGGGCTCCTACGAGCAGTACTTC. V is TRBV7-2 and J is TRBJ2-7, with 8 bases identical to TRBD1. This CDR3 contains 17 residues. V was pared by 3 bases and J by 0 bases, with 10 bases of the junction left unmatched. Germline V CDR1 and CDR2: SGHTA, FQGNSA.

The V call is TRBV5-4, the J call TRBJ2-7, with a possible D match to TRBD1 (5 bases). The CDR3 runs to 13 residues. Trimming shortened V by 0 bases and J by 7 bases, and 11 bases separated the two germline ends. CDR1 is SGHNT, CDR2 YYREEE, per germline (reference sequence). CDR3 in amino acids: CASSLDRIPEQYF. As DNA, the CDR3 is TGTGCCAGCAGCTTGGACAGGATCCCGGAGCAGTACTTC.